The rows below give T cell receptor beta chains drawn from one sample of a study of T cell changes during pregnancy in multiple sclerosis. Clones were sequenced by immunoSEQ multiplex PCR, and TCRdb holds only the in-frame ones, with some missing. The sample yields under 95,000 clones, approximately 90% seen once. The source material was CD4+ T cells from peripheral blood mononuclear cells, sampled before pregnancy. These TCRs come from a female donor with multiple sclerosis, enrolled in a pregnancy study. Each CDR3 is given with its conserved first and last residue. The D gene is left open where the match is weak. Rows give clone size only sometimes, using once, few, many, or a class for an expanded clone.

cdr3_length: 16
d_call: TRBD1
j_call: TRBJ1-3
clone_size: -
v_call: TRBV2
cdr3_aa: CASNPGQGAHGNTIYF
cdr3_nt: TGTGCCAGCAACCCGGGACAGGGGGCTCATGGAAACACCATATATTTT

cdr3_length: 15
d_call: TRBD2
j_call: TRBJ2-7
clone_size: -
v_call: TRBV7-2
cdr3_aa: CASSLSGGAGYEQYF
cdr3_nt: TGTGCCAGCAGCTTGAGCGGGGGGGCAGGCTACGAGCAGTACTTC

cdr3_length: 13
d_call: -
j_call: TRBJ1-2
clone_size: -
v_call: TRBV11-2
cdr3_aa: CASSLTGGRGYTF
cdr3_nt: TGTGCCAGCAGCTTAACCGGCGGGCGAGGCTACACCTTC

cdr3_length: 12
d_call: -
j_call: TRBJ1-1
clone_size: -
v_call: TRBV29-1
cdr3_aa: CSVARVNTEAFF
cdr3_nt: TGCAGCGTTGCACGGGTGAACACCGAAGCTTTCTTT

cdr3_length: 14
d_call: -
j_call: TRBJ2-1
clone_size: -
v_call: TRBV29-1
cdr3_aa: CSVGLGTLSNEQFF
cdr3_nt: TGCAGCGTTGGACTAGGCACCCTCAGTAATGAGCAGTTCTTC

cdr3_length: 13
d_call: -
j_call: TRBJ2-2
clone_size: -
v_call: TRBV5-1
cdr3_aa: CASTLADTGELFF
cdr3_nt: TGCGCCAGCACGCTAGCTGACACCGGGGAGCTGTTTTTT

cdr3_length: 14
d_call: -
j_call: TRBJ1-2
clone_size: -
v_call: TRBV29-1
cdr3_aa: CSAGGQGGNYGYTF
cdr3_nt: TGCAGCGCTGGGGGCCAGGGTGGGAACTATGGCTACACCTTC

cdr3_length: 18
d_call: -
j_call: TRBJ1-1
clone_size: -
v_call: TRBV19
cdr3_aa: CASSILPQRAGMNTEAFF
cdr3_nt: TGTGCCAGTAGTATCCTCCCTCAAAGGGCAGGGATGAACACTGAAGCTTTCTTT

cdr3_length: 15
d_call: TRBD2
j_call: TRBJ2-5
clone_size: -
v_call: TRBV5-6
cdr3_aa: CASSLIRTSAETQYF
cdr3_nt: TGTGCCAGCAGCTTGATTAGGACTAGCGCCGAGACCCAGTACTTC

cdr3_length: 13
d_call: -
j_call: TRBJ1-1
clone_size: -
v_call: TRBV6-6
cdr3_aa: CASSKDGYTEAFF
cdr3_nt: TGTGCCAGCAGTAAAGACGGGTACACTGAAGCTTTCTTT

cdr3_length: 15
d_call: -
j_call: TRBJ2-5
clone_size: -
v_call: TRBV11-3
cdr3_aa: CASSPLPVTQETQYF
cdr3_nt: TGTGCCAGCAGCCCTCTCCCGGTTACCCAAGAGACCCAGTACTTC

cdr3_length: 13
d_call: TRBD1
j_call: TRBJ1-1
clone_size: -
v_call: TRBV14
cdr3_aa: CASNRGRGTEAFF
cdr3_nt: TGTGCCAGCAACAGGGGGCGGGGGACTGAAGCTTTCTTT

cdr3_length: 15
d_call: TRBD2
j_call: TRBJ2-3
clone_size: -
v_call: TRBV5-1
cdr3_aa: CASTLLAGVTDTQYF
cdr3_nt: TGCGCCAGCACCTTACTAGCGGGAGTAACAGATACGCAGTATTTT

cdr3_length: 14
d_call: TRBD1
j_call: TRBJ2-7
clone_size: once
v_call: TRBV5-1
cdr3_aa: CASSLVGQSYEQYF
cdr3_nt: TGCGCCAGCAGCTTGGTGGGACAGTCCTACGAGCAGTACTTC

cdr3_length: 14
d_call: TRBD1
j_call: TRBJ2-5
clone_size: -
v_call: TRBV7-8
cdr3_aa: CASRRRQGIETQYF
cdr3_nt: TGTGCCAGCAGAAGGAGACAGGGGATAGAGACCCAGTACTTC

cdr3_length: 17
d_call: TRBD2
j_call: TRBJ2-3
clone_size: -
v_call: TRBV7-9
cdr3_aa: CASSSKLTSGRTDTQYF
cdr3_nt: TGTGCCAGCAGCTCCAAACTAACTAGCGGGAGGACAGATACGCAGTATTTT

cdr3_length: 15
d_call: -
j_call: TRBJ2-5
clone_size: -
v_call: TRBV18
cdr3_aa: CASSPLLEGGETQYF
cdr3_nt: TGTGCCAGCTCACCGTTACTAGAGGGCGGAGAGACCCAGTACTTC

cdr3_length: 12
d_call: TRBD1
j_call: TRBJ2-5
clone_size: -
v_call: TRBV30
cdr3_aa: CARDRGKETQYF
cdr3_nt: TGTGCCCGGGACAGGGGAAAAGAGACCCAGTACTTC

cdr3_length: 15
d_call: TRBD2
j_call: TRBJ2-5
clone_size: -
v_call: TRBV5-1
cdr3_aa: CASSFSGTNEETQYF
cdr3_nt: TGCGCCAGCAGCTTTAGCGGGACTAATGAAGAGACCCAGTACTTC

cdr3_length: 15
d_call: -
j_call: TRBJ2-1
clone_size: -
v_call: TRBV7-2
cdr3_aa: CASRGSGPSYNEQFF
cdr3_nt: TGTGCCAGCAGGGGTAGCGGACCCTCCTACAATGAGCAGTTCTTC

cdr3_length: 22
d_call: TRBD1
j_call: TRBJ2-1
clone_size: -
v_call: TRBV15
cdr3_aa: CATSSRDRGMAGPAGSYNEQFF
cdr3_nt: TGTGCCACCAGCAGCCGGGACAGGGGGATGGCGGGCCCCGCCGGCTCCTACAATGAGCAGTTCTTC

cdr3_length: 14
d_call: -
j_call: TRBJ2-7
clone_size: -
v_call: TRBV19
cdr3_aa: CASSFTGTTYEQYF
cdr3_nt: TGTGCCAGTAGTTTCACAGGTACAACCTACGAGCAGTACTTC

cdr3_length: 12
d_call: -
j_call: TRBJ1-2
clone_size: -
v_call: TRBV19
cdr3_aa: CASMTAIYGYTF
cdr3_nt: TGTGCCAGTATGACAGCTATCTATGGCTACACCTTC

cdr3_length: 16
d_call: -
j_call: TRBJ1-1
clone_size: few
v_call: TRBV7-2
cdr3_aa: CASSLDRPGGNTEAFF
cdr3_nt: TGTGCCAGCAGCTTAGATCGGCCGGGAGGGAACACTGAAGCTTTCTTT

cdr3_length: 12
d_call: -
j_call: TRBJ1-3
clone_size: -
v_call: TRBV18
cdr3_aa: CASSEAGNTIYF
cdr3_nt: TGTGCCAGCTCCGAGGCCGGAAACACCATATATTTT

cdr3_length: 15
d_call: -
j_call: TRBJ1-3
clone_size: -
v_call: TRBV5-4
cdr3_aa: CASSSTGDSGNTIYF
cdr3_nt: TGTGCCAGCAGCTCGACAGGTGACTCTGGAAACACCATATATTTT

cdr3_length: 14
d_call: -
j_call: TRBJ2-7
clone_size: once
v_call: TRBV10-3
cdr3_aa: CAISEAGRVYEQYF
cdr3_nt: TGTGCCATCAGTGAGGCCGGTAGAGTCTACGAGCAGTACTTC

cdr3_length: 16
d_call: TRBD1
j_call: TRBJ1-1
clone_size: once
v_call: TRBV27
cdr3_aa: CASRLQGAGRFTEAFF
cdr3_nt: TGTGCCAGCAGATTACAGGGGGCGGGGAGATTCACTGAAGCTTTCTTT

cdr3_length: 15
d_call: -
j_call: TRBJ2-2
clone_size: -
v_call: TRBV13
cdr3_aa: CASSSIGGTTGELFF
cdr3_nt: TGTGCCAGCAGTTCAATCGGAGGGACCACCGGGGAGCTGTTTTTT

cdr3_length: 15
d_call: -
j_call: TRBJ2-7
clone_size: -
v_call: TRBV28
cdr3_aa: CASTNAGTTNYEQYF
cdr3_nt: TGTGCCAGCACCAATGCCGGGACAACTAACTACGAGCAGTACTTC

cdr3_length: 13
d_call: -
j_call: TRBJ2-5
clone_size: -
v_call: TRBV28
cdr3_aa: CATLSGRKETQYF
cdr3_nt: TGTGCCACCCTTAGCGGAAGAAAAGAGACCCAGTACTTC

cdr3_length: 14
d_call: TRBD2
j_call: TRBJ2-5
clone_size: -
v_call: TRBV7-8
cdr3_aa: CASSLGGGGETQYF
cdr3_nt: TGTGCCAGCAGCTTAGGTGGGGGAGGGGAGACCCAGTACTTC

cdr3_length: 16
d_call: TRBD2
j_call: TRBJ2-5
clone_size: -
v_call: TRBV5-6
cdr3_aa: CASSVPGLALWETQYF
cdr3_nt: TGTGCCAGCAGCGTCCCGGGACTAGCGCTTTGGGAGACCCAGTACTTC

cdr3_length: 15
d_call: -
j_call: TRBJ1-1
clone_size: -
v_call: TRBV4-1
cdr3_aa: CASSRVGTSGTEAFF
cdr3_nt: TGCGCCAGCAGCCGCGTGGGAACGAGCGGCACTGAAGCTTTCTTT

cdr3_length: 12
d_call: -
j_call: TRBJ1-2
clone_size: once
v_call: TRBV30
cdr3_aa: CAWTDSTYGYTF
cdr3_nt: TGTGCCTGGACGGACAGCACCTATGGCTACACCTTC

cdr3_length: 13
d_call: -
j_call: TRBJ1-5
clone_size: once
v_call: TRBV27
cdr3_aa: CASRPTGIQPQHF
cdr3_nt: TGTGCCAGCAGACCTACAGGGATACAGCCCCAGCATTTT

cdr3_length: 18
d_call: TRBD1
j_call: TRBJ2-1
clone_size: -
v_call: TRBV19
cdr3_aa: CASSMGTGDLYGYNEQFF
cdr3_nt: TGTGCCAGTAGTATGGGGACAGGGGATTTGTACGGCTACAATGAGCAGTTCTTC

cdr3_length: 20
d_call: -
j_call: TRBJ2-6
clone_size: -
v_call: TRBV9
cdr3_aa: CASSVASAGARGSGANVLTF
cdr3_nt: TGTGCCAGCAGCGTAGCTAGCGCGGGGGCTCGGGGTTCTGGGGCCAACGTCCTGACTTTC

cdr3_length: 14
d_call: -
j_call: TRBJ1-3
clone_size: -
v_call: TRBV30
cdr3_aa: CAWRAGSSGNTIYF
cdr3_nt: TGTGCCTGGAGGGCAGGGTCCTCTGGAAACACCATATATTTT

cdr3_length: 14
d_call: -
j_call: TRBJ1-2
clone_size: -
v_call: TRBV2
cdr3_aa: CASSGSPPRYGYTF
cdr3_nt: TGTGCCAGCAGTGGTAGCCCGCCACGCTATGGCTACACCTTC

cdr3_length: 13
d_call: TRBD1
j_call: TRBJ1-1
clone_size: -
v_call: TRBV18
cdr3_aa: CASAGGPDTEAFF
cdr3_nt: TGTGCCAGCGCAGGGGGTCCAGACACTGAAGCTTTCTTT

cdr3_length: 15
d_call: -
j_call: TRBJ2-5
clone_size: -
v_call: TRBV27
cdr3_aa: CASSALAGRIKTQYF
cdr3_nt: TGTGCCAGCAGTGCCCTGGCGGGGAGGATTAAAACCCAGTACTTC

cdr3_length: 19
d_call: TRBD2
j_call: TRBJ2-4
clone_size: -
v_call: TRBV10-3
cdr3_aa: CAISAAPGTSDTAKNIQYF
cdr3_nt: TGTGCCATCAGCGCAGCCCCGGGGACTAGCGATACGGCCAAAAACATTCAGTACTTC

cdr3_length: 12
d_call: -
j_call: TRBJ2-7
clone_size: -
v_call: TRBV30
cdr3_aa: CAWSAGTYEQYF
cdr3_nt: TGTGCCTGGAGTGCAGGGACATACGAGCAGTACTTC

cdr3_length: 14
d_call: TRBD2
j_call: TRBJ2-7
clone_size: -
v_call: TRBV7-6
cdr3_aa: CASSLGGRATEQYF
cdr3_nt: TGTGCCAGCAGCTTAGGAGGGAGGGCCACCGAGCAGTACTTC

cdr3_length: 13
d_call: -
j_call: TRBJ1-1
clone_size: -
v_call: TRBV5-1
cdr3_aa: CASSLDGGTEAFF
cdr3_nt: TGCGCCAGCAGCTTGGACGGGGGCACTGAAGCTTTCTTT

cdr3_length: 13
d_call: -
j_call: TRBJ1-4
clone_size: few
v_call: TRBV7-9
cdr3_aa: CASTLGGHEKLFF
cdr3_nt: TGTGCCAGCACCCTCGGGGGGCATGAAAAACTGTTTTTT

cdr3_length: 14
d_call: -
j_call: TRBJ1-5
clone_size: -
v_call: TRBV19
cdr3_aa: CASSISQGNQPQHF
cdr3_nt: TGTGCCAGTAGTATTTCGCAGGGCAATCAGCCCCAGCATTTT

cdr3_length: 15
d_call: TRBD2
j_call: TRBJ2-1
clone_size: -
v_call: TRBV11-2
cdr3_aa: CASSLLAGGYNEQFF
cdr3_nt: TGTGCCAGCAGTTTACTAGCGGGGGGGTACAATGAGCAGTTCTTC

cdr3_length: 15
d_call: -
j_call: TRBJ1-5
clone_size: -
v_call: TRBV27
cdr3_aa: CASNLRGYSNQPQHF
cdr3_nt: TGTGCCAGCAATCTCAGGGGCTATAGCAATCAGCCCCAGCATTTT

cdr3_length: 15
d_call: -
j_call: TRBJ2-7
clone_size: -
v_call: TRBV13
cdr3_aa: CASSPRGTASYEQYF
cdr3_nt: TGTGCCAGCAGCCCCCGGGGGACAGCCTCCTACGAGCAGTACTTC

cdr3_length: 17
d_call: -
j_call: TRBJ2-1
clone_size: -
v_call: TRBV5-6
cdr3_aa: CASSLASGDRSYNEQFF
cdr3_nt: TGTGCCAGCAGCTTGGCTTCGGGGGACCGCTCCTACAATGAGCAGTTCTTC

cdr3_length: 17
d_call: TRBD2
j_call: TRBJ2-1
clone_size: -
v_call: TRBV19
cdr3_aa: CASSPGTSGRTQDEQFF
cdr3_nt: TGTGCCAGTAGCCCCGGGACTAGCGGGAGGACGCAGGATGAGCAGTTCTTC

cdr3_length: 15
d_call: -
j_call: TRBJ2-1
clone_size: -
v_call: TRBV6-5
cdr3_aa: CASSPGISWGNEQFF
cdr3_nt: TGTGCCAGCAGCCCGGGGATTTCGTGGGGCAATGAGCAGTTCTTC

cdr3_length: 13
d_call: TRBD2
j_call: TRBJ2-7
clone_size: once
v_call: TRBV5-1
cdr3_aa: CASSTSGLYEQYF
cdr3_nt: TGCGCCAGCTCCACTAGCGGACTCTACGAGCAGTACTTC